Below, 25 T cell receptor beta chains from the same sample are listed, as sequenced in a study of Ad26.COV2.S vaccination and SARS-CoV-2 variants. The treatment was: about 20 received Ad26.COV2.S at low or high dose, single or two shots; about five received placebo; per-sample allocation not given. Sample collection was performed on day 63 after the first vaccine or placebo injection. Sequencing was performed with immunoSEQ multiplex PCR; in TCRdb, only in-frame clones are kept and a portion is missing. The repertoire holds over 250,000 clones, with 80% to 90% as singletons. The source was peripheral blood, collected in a trial of Ad26.COV2.S vaccine versus placebo. These TCRs come from a person between 18 and 60 years old who received the Ad26.COV2.S COVID-19 vaccine or a placebo.

In this sample, this clone turned up once. This chain joins TRBV30 and TRBJ1-1, with 8 positions matching TRBD1. Per the germline V gene, CDR1 is GTSNPN and CDR2 is SVGIG (reference sequence). The CDR3 consists of 13 residues. With 2 bases clipped from V and 4 bases from J, the junction kept 3 bases outside the gene matches. Written as DNA, the CDR3 is TGTGCCTGGAGTCCCGACAGGGGCACTGAAGCTTTCTTT. Translating gives CAWSPDRGTEAFF.

The chain uses TRBV10-3 and TRBJ1-5; no reliable D call. The CDR3 runs to 15 residues. Per the germline V gene, CDR1 is ENHRY and CDR2 is SYGVKD. V was cut by 4 bases and J by 2 bases, with 12 bases left in between. CDR3 nucleotide sequence: TGTGCCATCAGTGGGGTCGGGGTCCGCAATCAGCCCCAGCATTTT. Its translation: CAISGVGVRNQPQHF.

The chain recombines TRBV3-1 (or the pseudogene TRBV3-2) with TRBJ1-6, with TRBD1 identical over 7 bases. The CDR3 contains 17 residues. Germline lookup yields CDR1 LGHDT and CDR2 YNNKEL (reference sequence). J gave up 6 bases and V 2 bases, and 10 bases lay outside the gene matches. CDR3 residues: CASSQRGGTVVNSPLHF. In nucleotides, the CDR3 is TGTGCCAGCAGCCAAAGGGGGGGGACAGTAGTTAATTCACCCCTCCACTTT.

V usage is TRBV3-1 (or the pseudogene TRBV3-2) and J usage is TRBJ2-3; the match to TRBD2 covers 8 bases. Germline CDR1 LGHDT, CDR2 YNNKEL (reference sequence). The CDR3 is 15 amino acids. Unmatched junction bases numbered 9, after V lost 7 bases and J lost 3 bases. The CDR3 DNA reads TGTGCCAGCACCCCTTTAAGCGGGGGTACAGATACGCAGTATTTT. It is translated as CASTPLSGGTDTQYF.

The chain employs TRBV2 and TRBJ2-3; 9 bases are a match to TRBD1. The CDR3 covers 16 residues. V lost 4 bases and J lost 4; bases outside the gene matches: 9. CDR1 SNHLY and CDR2 FYNNEI come from the germline V gene. The CDR3 coding sequence is TGTGCCAGCAGTGTGGGGACAGGGCGAGGGGCAGATACGCAGTATTTT. Its protein product is CASSVGTGRGADTQYF.

This chain joins TRBV11-2 and TRBJ2-7; no reliable D call. Looked up from germline, CDR1 is SGHAT and CDR2 is FQNNGV. The CDR3 has 15 amino acids. Trimming left V 1 base short and J 0 bases short, with 10 bases between. CDR3 loop: CASSLVVGSSYEQYF. In DNA, the CDR3 is TGTGCCAGCAGCTTAGTCGTGGGAAGCTCCTACGAGCAGTACTTC.

The chain has TRBV7-2 and TRBJ1-1, with D perhaps TRBD1 (5 bases). The V and J ends lost 1 base and 0 bases respectively, with 15 bases between them. Germline CDR1 is SGHTA and CDR2 is FQGNSA. CDR3 length equals 17 residues. CDR3 bases: TGTGCCAGCAGCTTAGTTCCAGGGAGTATGTTGAACACTGAAGCTTTCTTT. It translates to CASSLVPGSMLNTEAFF.

This chain joins TRBV5-1 and TRBJ2-7; 14 bases map to TRBD2. The CDR3 spans 17 residues. V shed 3 bases and J 1 base; nucleotides not matched to a gene: 6. Germline CDR1 is SGHRS and CDR2 is YFSETQ. The DNA of the CDR3 is TGCGCCAGCAGCTGGGGACTAGCGGGAGCCCAATCCTACGAGCAGTACTTC. It translates to CASSWGLAGAQSYEQYF. The whole variable domain, filled in from reference TRBV5-1 and TRBJ2-7, reads KAGVTQTPRYLIKTRGQQVTLSCSPISGHRSVSWYQQTPGQGLQFLFEYFSETQRNKGNFPGRFSGRQFSNSRSEMNVSTLELGDSALYLCASSWGLAGAQSYEQYFGPGTRLTVT.

This clone was counted once. J is TRBJ1-1 and V is TRBV29-1; 8 bases align to TRBD1. From germline, CDR1 is SQVTM and CDR2 ANQGSEA. V trimming: 7 bases; J trimming: 1 base; junction bases outside the gene matches: 2. The CDR3 length is 12 residues. Here the CDR3 reads CSGDRGNTEAFF. The CDR3 DNA sequence: TGCAGCGGTGACAGGGGGAACACTGAAGCTTTCTTT.

This clone was counted a single time. The chain recombines TRBV5-6 with TRBJ1-1; D is uncertain. The CDR3 contains 12 residues. Germline V gives CDR1 SGHDT, CDR2 YYEEEE. V was shortened by 3 bases and J by 6 bases, with 9 bases between the two germline ends. CDR3 bases: TGTGCCAGCAGCTCTGCATGGGCTGAAGCTTTCTTT. Translated, it gives CASSSAWAEAFF.

In this sample, this clone turned up a few times. V usage is TRBV5-1 and J usage is TRBJ2-7; 8 nucleotides line up with TRBD1. Germline CDR1 SGHRS, CDR2 YFSETQ. Unmatched junction bases numbered 11, after V lost 1 base and J lost 2 bases. This CDR3 spans 17 amino acids. CDR3 in amino acids: CASSLMVATGDTYEQYF. DNA of the CDR3: TGCGCCAGCAGCTTGATGGTCGCGACAGGGGATACCTACGAGCAGTACTTC.

The chain is built from TRBV28 and TRBJ2-1; the D is unclear. Germline V gene data show CDR1 as MDHEN and CDR2 as SYDVKM. The V and J ends lost 5 bases and 5 bases respectively, with 7 bases between them. The CDR3 is 12 amino acids. The CDR3 loop reads CASSLLNNEQFF. As DNA, the CDR3 is TGTGCCAGCAGTCTACTCAACAATGAGCAGTTCTTC.

V and J are TRBV5-4 and TRBJ1-1; no firm D call. CDR3 length equals 13 residues. Germline lookup yields CDR1 SGHNT and CDR2 YYREEE (reference sequence). The V gene lost 1 base and the J gene lost 1 base, with 5 bases spanning the gap. DNA for the CDR3: TGTGCCAGCAGCTTGTCAGAGAACACTGAAGCTTTCTTT. Translating it yields CASSLSENTEAFF.

The chain is built from TRBV24-1 and TRBJ2-2; 8 bases match TRBD2. With V trimmed by 5 bases and J by 7 bases, 5 bases remained unmatched. The CDR3 is 14 residues long. CDR1 and CDR2 from the germline V gene are KGHDR and SFDVKD. CDR3 sequence: CATSAPGGVGELFF. Written as DNA, the CDR3 is TGTGCCACCAGTGCCCCGGGGGGGGTCGGGGAGCTGTTTTTT.

CDR3 region: CASSYPSSGAYNEQFF. The DNA of the CDR3 is TGTGCCAGCAGTTACCCGAGTAGCGGGGCCTACAATGAGCAGTTCTTC. This chain uses TRBV6-5 with TRBJ2-1, with 8 bases fitting TRBD2. The V gene end was trimmed by 2 bases and the J gene end by 2 bases; junction bases not matched to a gene: 5. CDR1 MNHEY and CDR2 SVGAGI come from the germline V gene. The CDR3 length is 16 residues.

The rearrangement uses TRBV4-1 and TRBJ2-2; 9 positions agree with TRBD2. With V trimmed by 0 bases and J by 6 bases, 11 bases remained unmatched. This CDR3 spans 18 amino acids. Germline values: CDR1 MGHRA, CDR2 YSYEKL. In nucleotides, the CDR3 is TGCGCCAGCAGCCAAGACCCTGCGGGGGGGCCTAGGGCCGGGGAGCTGTTTTTT. Translating it yields CASSQDPAGGPRAGELFF.

The chain is built from TRBV25-1 and TRBJ2-4, with D perhaps given as TRBD1 or TRBD2 (5 bases each). Germline loops: CDR1 MGHDK, CDR2 SYGVNS. CDR3 length: 13 amino acids. V was trimmed by 3 bases and J by 9 bases, leaving 12 bases between them. The CDR3 loop is CASSDVGRGIQYF. In nucleotides, the CDR3 is TGTGCCAGCAGTGATGTGGGACGTGGCATTCAGTACTTC.

The chain joins TRBV6-6 to TRBJ2-7, with a possible D match to TRBD2 (5 bases). The CDR3 runs 16 residues. The V and J ends lost 6 bases and 1 base respectively, with 19 bases between them. Germline values: CDR1 MNHNY, CDR2 SVGAGI (reference sequence). The CDR3 loop is CASSHYRPDSSYEQYF. In nucleotides, the CDR3 is TGTGCCAGCAGCCACTACCGCCCGGACTCTTCCTACGAGCAGTACTTC.

This clone appeared a few times. Here the CDR3 DNA reads TGCGCCAGCAGCTTGGGAGGGGGTGATCAGCCCCAGCATTTT. Translated, it gives CASSLGGGDQPQHF. The V call is TRBV5-1, the J call TRBJ1-5; tentatively, D is TRBD1 (6 bases). This CDR3 is 14 amino acids long. Trimming removed 0 bases from V and 5 bases from J, with 9 bases in between. The germline V gene encodes CDR1 SGHRS and CDR2 YFSETQ. Full variable domain (remainder filled in from reference TRBV5-1 and TRBJ1-5): KAGVTQTPRYLIKTRGQQVTLSCSPISGHRSVSWYQQTPGQGLQFLFEYFSETQRNKGNFPGRFSGRQFSNSRSEMNVSTLELGDSALYLCASSLGGGDQPQHFGDGTRLSIL.

The chain links TRBV27 to TRBJ2-1, with a tentative D call TRBD2 (6 bases). CDR1 MNHEY and CDR2 SMNVEV come from the germline V gene (reference sequence). V shed 0 bases and J shed 0 bases, with 6 bases lying between them. This CDR3 comprises 15 residues. As DNA, the CDR3 is TGTGCCAGCAGTTTATCCGGGAGCTCCTACAATGAGCAGTTCTTC. Translating it yields CASSLSGSSYNEQFF.

The chain carries TRBV7-2 and TRBJ2-3, with 7 bases aligning to TRBD1. Germline V gene sequence: CDR1 SGHTA, CDR2 FQGNSA. V dropped 5 bases and J dropped 7; count of bases not matched to a gene: 12. The CDR3 loop spans 15 amino acids. DNA for the CDR3: TGTGCCAGCAGCGTCTACGGGACAGATTCAAATACGCAGTATTTT. It encodes CASSVYGTDSNTQYF. The full variable domain, in which reference TRBV7-2 and TRBJ2-3 provide the parts outside the CDR3, is GAGVSQSPSNKVTEKGKDVELRCDPISGHTALYWYRQSLGQGLEFLIYFQGNSAPDKSGLPSDRFSAERTGGSVSTLTIQRTQQEDSAVYLCASSVYGTDSNTQYFGPGTRLTVL.

The chain recombines TRBV6-6 with TRBJ2-7; a possible D gene is TRBD1 (7 bases). With 5 bases removed from V and 2 bases from J, the gap between germline ends came to 10 bases. Germline V CDR1 and CDR2: MNHNY, SVGAGI (reference sequence). The CDR3 is made up of 13 amino acids. The CDR3 here is CASSQGGPYEQYF. The CDR3 DNA sequence: TGTGCCAGCAGTCAGGGGGGACCCTACGAGCAGTACTTC.

This chain joins TRBV2 and TRBJ2-6; perhaps TRBD2 as D (6 bases). In germline, CDR1 is SNHLY, CDR2 FYNNEI. This CDR3 is 15 amino acids long. The V and J ends lost 6 bases and 4 bases respectively, with 13 bases between them. This CDR3 is CASRGRLQGANVLTF. The CDR3 DNA follows: TGTGCCAGCAGGGGGAGGTTGCAAGGGGCCAACGTCCTGACTTTC.

J is TRBJ2-1 and V is TRBV5-4, with no clear D. The ends were cut back, 0 bases at V and 0 bases at J, with 7 bases in the middle. This CDR3 spans 15 amino acids. Germline loops: CDR1 SGHNT, CDR2 YYREEE (reference sequence). In DNA form, the CDR3 reads TGTGCCAGCAGCTTGGGCCGGACCTCCTACAATGAGCAGTTCTTC. Its translation: CASSLGRTSYNEQFF.

CDR3 DNA: TGTGCCAGCAGCTCAGGGGGTTCTGAAGCTTTCTTT. This codes for CASSSGGSEAFF. This chain connects TRBV7-9 to TRBJ1-1; 7 bases fit TRBD1. The length of the CDR3 is 12 residues. With V trimmed by 4 bases and J by 6 bases, 2 bases remained unmatched. The germline gives CDR1 SEHNR, CDR2 FQNEAQ (reference sequence).